This is a list of T cell receptor beta chains from one sample in a study of blood T cell repertoires in COVID-19. Sequencing used immunoSEQ multiplex PCR; TCRdb keeps in-frame clones, though not all of them. This table holds about 250,000 clones, about 87% found once. Sequenced: peripheral blood. The receptor set was obtained from a woman in her twenties or thirties with COVID-19, enrolled during active disease. Both conserved end residues are part of each CDR3. A D gene is named only where the DNA matches it firmly. Clone size is not always given. Where it is, it says once, few, many or a class for expanded clones.

CDR3 DNA	CDR3 protein	clone size	D gene	J gene	V gene
TGTGCCAGCAGTCTCCGCTCCTACAATGAGCAGTTCTTC	CASSLRSYNEQFF	NA	NA	TRBJ2-1	TRBV7-2
TGTGCCAGCAGCTTAGCCGGGATGGACACCTTC	CASSLAGMDTF	NA	NA	TRBJ1-2	TRBV7-9
TGTGCCAGCAGCTTGATCAGGGGGCGTAATGAGCAGTTCTTC	CASSLIRGRNEQFF	NA	TRBD1	TRBJ2-1	TRBV11-2
TGCAGCGTTGAAGGACAGGGGGCTTCGGAGACCCAGTACTTC	CSVEGQGASETQYF	NA	TRBD1	TRBJ2-5	TRBV29-1
TGTGCCAGCAGTTATCCCCCGGGGAGGGACCAAGAGACCCAGTACTTC	CASSYPPGRDQETQYF	NA	TRBD2	TRBJ2-5	TRBV6-2/TRBV6-3
TGCGCCAGCAGCTATCTCGGGCGGGGGGGTAGCACAGATACGCAGTATTTT	CASSYLGRGGSTDTQYF	NA	TRBD2	TRBJ2-3	TRBV5-1
TGCGCCAGCAGCTTGGGCGGTTCCCCGAGCACAGATACGCAGTATTTT	CASSLGGSPSTDTQYF	NA	NA	TRBJ2-3	TRBV5-1
TGCGCCAGCAGCCCCGGGACTAGCGGGAGGGCAGGGGCCAACGTCCTGACTTTC	CASSPGTSGRAGANVLTF	NA	TRBD2	TRBJ2-6	TRBV5-1
TGTGCCAGTAGTCCAGGACAGAATCAGCCCCAGCATTTT	CASSPGQNQPQHF	NA	NA	TRBJ1-5	TRBV19
TGTGCCAGCAGCTCACCTTGGACAGGGTCCAACTATGGCTACACCTTC	CASSSPWTGSNYGYTF	NA	TRBD1	TRBJ1-2	TRBV5-4
TGTGCCAGCAGTTCCCGGGGGGCGGGCTCTGGGGCCAACGTCCTGACTTTC	CASSSRGAGSGANVLTF	NA	NA	TRBJ2-6	TRBV7-9
TGTGCCAGCAGCCGACCGGAGGGGGGACAGGGAGGGGACTACACCTTC	CASSRPEGGQGGDYTF	NA	TRBD1	TRBJ1-2	TRBV11-3
TGTGCCAGCAGTCCCCAGGGGGGATACACCGGGGAGCTGTTTTTT	CASSPQGGYTGELFF	NA	NA	TRBJ2-2	TRBV2
TGTGCCAGTAGCCCCGTCTGGCAGGGAAACTATGGCTACACCTTC	CASSPVWQGNYGYTF	NA	NA	TRBJ1-2	TRBV19
TGTGCCAGCAGCTTACAGGGGGCGGCTCAGCCCCAGCATTTT	CASSLQGAAQPQHF	NA	TRBD1	TRBJ1-5	TRBV7-2
TGTGCCACCAGCAGAGGGGACAGCGGGAATCAGCCCCAGCATTTT	CATSRGDSGNQPQHF	NA	TRBD1	TRBJ1-5	TRBV15
TGTGCCAGCAGCTTAGGGTTACTGAAAGCTTTCTTT	CASSLGLLKAFF	NA	NA	TRBJ1-1	TRBV7-9
TGTGCCAGCAGGTCGACAGCTAACCTCTACGAGCAGTACTTC	CASRSTANLYEQYF	NA	NA	TRBJ2-7	TRBV6-5
TGTGCCAGCACCCTCGACAGGGGGCTTGGCGGGGAGCTGTTTTTT	CASTLDRGLGGELFF	NA	TRBD1	TRBJ2-2	TRBV6-5
TGCGCCAGCAGCCGGACAGGTTCAACTAATGAAAAACTGTTTTTT	CASSRTGSTNEKLFF	NA	TRBD1	TRBJ1-4	TRBV4-1
TGTGCCAGCTCACCCGGGTCCCCGGTCGGGGAGCTGTTTTTT	CASSPGSPVGELFF	once	NA	TRBJ2-2	TRBV18
TGTGCCAGCAGTCAGGGGACAGGAGGAGGGCCCCTCCACTTT	CASSQGTGGGPLHF	NA	TRBD1	TRBJ1-6	TRBV7-9
TGCAGCGTTGATGAAACAGGATCTGGGGCCAACGTCCTGACTTTC	CSVDETGSGANVLTF	NA	NA	TRBJ2-6	TRBV29-1
TGTGCCACCCTTCGACAGACGCATTATCCCCAGCATTTT	CATLRQTHYPQHF	NA	NA	TRBJ1-5	TRBV24-1